This T cell receptor beta chain derives from a study of CD8 T cells in Susac syndrome. Study-level information: Intravenous immunoglobulin alone or corticosteroids were being given to patients with Susac syndrome at blood draw, unless they were therapy-naive.

On this clonotype: Antigen unknown.

An amount of RNA that ranged from 0.5 to 1 ug was reverse transcribed with random hexamers. The TCR beta CDR3 was amplified by immunoSEQ multiplex PCR across 54 Vbeta, 13 Jbeta. MiXCR was run by TCRdb on the immunoSEQ multiplex PCR reads, yielding one entry per CDR3 protein. The sample lists some 100,000 distinct CDR3 sequences, around 95% seen once, with 0.3% in the top ten. The CDR3 contains 18 residues. J lost 7 bases, V lost 3 bases, and 13 bases had no gene match. TEMRA cells underwent FACS enrichment and CD8+ and CD4+ T cells underwent negative isolation. Study-wide results and limits: The total CD8+ repertoires yielded sixteen Susac-specific public clones and the CD8+ TEMRA repertoires yielded five.

This chain uses TRBV23-1 with TRBJ2-1; the match to TRBD2 covers 12 bases. TRBV23-1 is flagged as an ORF with uncertain function. The TCR comes from a human donor with Susac syndrome. Sequenced material: CD8+ T cells from PBMCs. CDR3 amino acids: CASSQLPPSGRARNEQFF. The CDR3 coding sequence is TGCGCCAGCAGTCAGCTCCCCCCTAGCGGGAGGGCCCGGAATGAGCAGTTCTTC.